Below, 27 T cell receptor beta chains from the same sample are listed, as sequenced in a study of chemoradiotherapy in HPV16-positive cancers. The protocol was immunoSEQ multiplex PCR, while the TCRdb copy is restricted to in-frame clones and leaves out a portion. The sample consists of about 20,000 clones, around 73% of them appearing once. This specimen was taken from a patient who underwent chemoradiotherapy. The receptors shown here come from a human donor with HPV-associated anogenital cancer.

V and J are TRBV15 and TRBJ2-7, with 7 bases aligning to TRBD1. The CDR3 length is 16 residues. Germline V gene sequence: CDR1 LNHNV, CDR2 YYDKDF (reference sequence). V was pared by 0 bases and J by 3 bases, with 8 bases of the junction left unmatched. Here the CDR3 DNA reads TGTGCCACCAGCAGAGATCGGGGACAGATAAACTACGAGCAGTACTTC. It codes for CATSRDRGQINYEQYF.

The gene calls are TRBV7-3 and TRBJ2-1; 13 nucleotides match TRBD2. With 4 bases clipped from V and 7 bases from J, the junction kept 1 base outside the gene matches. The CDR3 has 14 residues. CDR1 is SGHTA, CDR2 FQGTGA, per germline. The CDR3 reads CASSSLAGGNEQFF. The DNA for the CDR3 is TGTGCCAGCAGCTCACTAGCGGGGGGGAATGAGCAGTTCTTC.

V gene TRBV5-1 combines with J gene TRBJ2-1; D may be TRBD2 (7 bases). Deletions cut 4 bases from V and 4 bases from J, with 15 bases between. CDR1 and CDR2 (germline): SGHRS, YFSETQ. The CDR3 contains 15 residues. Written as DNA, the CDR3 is TGCGCCAGCAGCGTTGGGGGAGGGGGGTACAATGAGCAGTTCTTC. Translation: CASSVGGGGYNEQFF.

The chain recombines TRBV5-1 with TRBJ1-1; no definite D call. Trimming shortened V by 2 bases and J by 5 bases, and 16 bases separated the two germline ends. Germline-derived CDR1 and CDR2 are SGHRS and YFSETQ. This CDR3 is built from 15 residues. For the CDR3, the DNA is TGCGCCAGCAGCTTCAGGATCCTCGGCGAGACTGAAGCTTTCTTT. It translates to CASSFRILGETEAFF.

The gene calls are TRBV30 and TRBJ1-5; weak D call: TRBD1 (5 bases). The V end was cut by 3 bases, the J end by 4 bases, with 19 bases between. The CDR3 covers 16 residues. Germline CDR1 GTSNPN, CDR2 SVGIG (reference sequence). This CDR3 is CAWSQGVTRGNQPQHF. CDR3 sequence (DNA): TGTGCCTGGAGCCAAGGGGTCACCCGAGGGAATCAGCCCCAGCATTTT.

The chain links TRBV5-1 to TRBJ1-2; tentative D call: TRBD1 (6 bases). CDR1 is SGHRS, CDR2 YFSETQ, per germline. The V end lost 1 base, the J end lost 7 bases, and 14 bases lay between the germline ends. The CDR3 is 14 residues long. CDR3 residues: CASSLMTGVGGYTF. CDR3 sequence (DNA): TGCGCCAGCAGCTTGATGACAGGAGTGGGTGGCTACACCTTC.

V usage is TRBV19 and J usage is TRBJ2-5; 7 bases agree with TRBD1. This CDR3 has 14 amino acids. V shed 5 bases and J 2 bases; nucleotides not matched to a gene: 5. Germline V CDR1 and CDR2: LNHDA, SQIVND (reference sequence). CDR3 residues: CASSRDSRQETQYF. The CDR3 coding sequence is TGTGCCAGTAGTCGGGACAGTAGACAAGAGACCCAGTACTTC.

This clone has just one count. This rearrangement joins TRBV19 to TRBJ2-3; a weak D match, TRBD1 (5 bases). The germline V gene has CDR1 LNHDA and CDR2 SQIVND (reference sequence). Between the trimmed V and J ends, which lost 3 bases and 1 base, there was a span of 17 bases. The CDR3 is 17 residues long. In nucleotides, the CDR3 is TGTGCCAGTAGTATCCCTGGGGCCACAAGCGGCACAGATACGCAGTATTTT. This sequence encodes CASSIPGATSGTDTQYF.

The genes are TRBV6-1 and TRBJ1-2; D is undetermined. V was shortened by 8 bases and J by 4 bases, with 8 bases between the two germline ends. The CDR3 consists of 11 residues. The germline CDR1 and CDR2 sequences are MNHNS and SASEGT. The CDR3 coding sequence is TGTGCCAGCGTGGGATTCTATGGCTACACCTTC. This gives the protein CASVGFYGYTF.

The CDR3 region is CASGLADRDTEAFF. The CDR3 coding sequence is TGTGCTAGTGGTTTGGCCGACAGGGACACTGAAGCTTTCTTT. The chain carries TRBV12-5 and TRBJ1-1; 7 positions agree with TRBD1. This CDR3 has 14 amino acids. Germline CDR1 and CDR2: LGHNT and FRNRAP. V gave up 1 base and J gave up 3 bases; unmatched junction bases: 2.

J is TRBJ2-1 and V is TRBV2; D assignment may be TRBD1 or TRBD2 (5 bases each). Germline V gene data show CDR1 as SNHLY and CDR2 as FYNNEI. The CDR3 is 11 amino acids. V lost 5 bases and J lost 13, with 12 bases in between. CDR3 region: CASSYRDLQFF. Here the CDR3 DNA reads TGTGCCAGCAGTTACCGGGACCTTCAGTTCTTC.

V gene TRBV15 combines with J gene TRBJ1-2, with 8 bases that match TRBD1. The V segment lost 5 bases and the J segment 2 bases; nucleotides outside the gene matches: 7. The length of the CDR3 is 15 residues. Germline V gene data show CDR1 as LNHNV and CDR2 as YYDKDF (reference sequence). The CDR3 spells CATSVNRGRNYGYTF. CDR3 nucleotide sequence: TGTGCCACCAGCGTGAACAGGGGGAGAAACTATGGCTACACCTTC.

In DNA, the CDR3 is TGTGCCAGCAGCTTGGCCGGGGGTCTCTCCTACGAGCAGTACTTC. This sequence encodes CASSLAGGLSYEQYF. This chain connects TRBV5-4 to TRBJ2-7; D is perhaps TRBD2 (6 bases). Per the germline V gene, CDR1 is SGHNT and CDR2 is YYREEE (reference sequence). This CDR3 comprises 15 residues. Trimming took off 0 bases at V and 0 bases at J, with 10 bases between the two ends. Filled out from reference TRBV5-4 and TRBJ2-7, the complete variable domain reads ETGVTQSPTHLIKTRGQQVTLRCSSQSGHNTVSWYQQALGQGPQFIFQYYREEENGRGNFPPRFSGLQFPNYSSELNVNALELDDSALYLCASSLAGGLSYEQYFGPGTRLTVT.

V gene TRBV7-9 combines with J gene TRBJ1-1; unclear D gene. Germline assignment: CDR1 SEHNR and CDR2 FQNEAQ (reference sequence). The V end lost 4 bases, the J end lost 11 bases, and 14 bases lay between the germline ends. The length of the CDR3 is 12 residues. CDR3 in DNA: TGTGCCAGCAGCTATGGTGGATGGGAGGCTTTCTTT. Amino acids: CASSYGGWEAFF. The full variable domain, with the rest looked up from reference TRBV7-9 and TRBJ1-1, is DTGVSQNPRHKITKRGQNVTFRCDPISEHNRLYWYRQTLGQGPEFLTYFQNEAQLEKSRLLSDRFSAERPKGSFSTLEIQRTEQGDSAMYLCASSYGGWEAFFGQGTRLTVV.

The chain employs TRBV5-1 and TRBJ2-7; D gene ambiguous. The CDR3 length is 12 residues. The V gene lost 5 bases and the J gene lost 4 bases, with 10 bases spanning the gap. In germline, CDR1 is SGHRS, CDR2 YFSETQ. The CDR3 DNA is TGCGCCAGCAGTTCCGACTTTTACGAGCAGTACTTC. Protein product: CASSSDFYEQYF.

CDR3 loop: CASSIDSYEQYF. CDR3 DNA sequence: TGTGCCAGCAGCATTGACTCCTACGAGCAGTACTTC. V is TRBV5-4 and J is TRBJ2-7, with D unresolved. Germline V gene sequence: CDR1 SGHNT, CDR2 YYREEE (reference sequence). The CDR3 is 12 residues long. V was shortened by 4 bases and J by 0 bases, with 5 bases between the two germline ends.

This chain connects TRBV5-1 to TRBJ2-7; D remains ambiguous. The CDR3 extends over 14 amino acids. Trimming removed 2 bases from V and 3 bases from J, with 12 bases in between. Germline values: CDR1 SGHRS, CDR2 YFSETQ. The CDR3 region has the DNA TGCGCCAGCAGCTTTATTTCAAGCAGCTACGAGCAGTACTTC. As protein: CASSFISSSYEQYF. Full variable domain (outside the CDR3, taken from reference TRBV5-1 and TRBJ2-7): KAGVTQTPRYLIKTRGQQVTLSCSPISGHRSVSWYQQTPGQGLQFLFEYFSETQRNKGNFPGRFSGRQFSNSRSEMNVSTLELGDSALYLCASSFISSSYEQYFGPGTRLTVT.

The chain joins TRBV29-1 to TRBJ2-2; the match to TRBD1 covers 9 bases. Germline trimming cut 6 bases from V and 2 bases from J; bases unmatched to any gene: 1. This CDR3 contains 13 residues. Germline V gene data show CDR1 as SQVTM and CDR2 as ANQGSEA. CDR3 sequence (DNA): TGCAGCGTGGACAGGGGAAACACCGGGGAGCTGTTTTTT. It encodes CSVDRGNTGELFF.

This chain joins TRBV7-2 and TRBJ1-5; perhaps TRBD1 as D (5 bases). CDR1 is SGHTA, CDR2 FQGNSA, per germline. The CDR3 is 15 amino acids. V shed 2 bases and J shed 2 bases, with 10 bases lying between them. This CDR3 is CASSLHLQGNQPQHF. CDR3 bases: TGTGCCAGCAGCTTACATCTACAGGGCAATCAGCCCCAGCATTTT.

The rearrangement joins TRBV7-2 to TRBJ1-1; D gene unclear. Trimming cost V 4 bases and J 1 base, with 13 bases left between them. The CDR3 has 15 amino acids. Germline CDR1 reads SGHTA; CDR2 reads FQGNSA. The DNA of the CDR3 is TGTGCCAGCAGCTCCCGTCCAGACACGAACACTGAAGCTTTCTTT. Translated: CASSSRPDTNTEAFF.

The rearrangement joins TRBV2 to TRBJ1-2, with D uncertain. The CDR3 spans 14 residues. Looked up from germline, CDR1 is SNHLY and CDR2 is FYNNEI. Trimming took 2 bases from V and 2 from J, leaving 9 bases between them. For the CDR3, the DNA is TGTGCCAGCAGTGAAAATCCCGGGAACTATGGCTACACCTTC. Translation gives CASSENPGNYGYTF.

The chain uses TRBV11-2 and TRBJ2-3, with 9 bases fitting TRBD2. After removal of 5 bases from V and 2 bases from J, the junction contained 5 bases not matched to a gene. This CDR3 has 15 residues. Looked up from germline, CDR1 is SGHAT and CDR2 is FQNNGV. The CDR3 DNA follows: TGTGCCAGCAGCGCTAGCGGGATGATCACAGATACGCAGTATTTT. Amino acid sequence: CASSASGMITDTQYF.

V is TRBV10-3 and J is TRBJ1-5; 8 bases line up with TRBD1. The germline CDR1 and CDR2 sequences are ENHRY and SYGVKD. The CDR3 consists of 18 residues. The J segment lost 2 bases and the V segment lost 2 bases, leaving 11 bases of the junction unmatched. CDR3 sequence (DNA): TGTGCCATCAGTGAGGCCGGACAGGGCGGTGTGGGCAATCAGCCCCAGCATTTT. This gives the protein CAISEAGQGGVGNQPQHF.

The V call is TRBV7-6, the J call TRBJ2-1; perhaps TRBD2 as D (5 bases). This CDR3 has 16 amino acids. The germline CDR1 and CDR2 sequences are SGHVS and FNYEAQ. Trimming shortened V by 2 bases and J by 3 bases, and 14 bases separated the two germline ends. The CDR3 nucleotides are TGTGCCAGCAGCTTAAGCTCGGCTAGCCGCTACAATGAGCAGTTCTTC. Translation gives CASSLSSASRYNEQFF.

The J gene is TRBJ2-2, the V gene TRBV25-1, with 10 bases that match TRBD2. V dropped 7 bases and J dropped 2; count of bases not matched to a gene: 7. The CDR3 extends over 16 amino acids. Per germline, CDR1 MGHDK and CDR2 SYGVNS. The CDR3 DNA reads TGTGCCAGCACCGCTAGCGGGAGAGCCAACACCGGGGAGCTGTTTTTT. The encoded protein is CASTASGRANTGELFF.

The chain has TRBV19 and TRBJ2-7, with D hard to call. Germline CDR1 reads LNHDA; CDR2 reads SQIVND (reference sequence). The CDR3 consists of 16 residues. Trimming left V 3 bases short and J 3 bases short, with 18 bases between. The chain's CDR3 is CASSIDRTAGDYEQYF. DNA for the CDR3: TGTGCCAGTAGTATCGATAGGACCGCCGGAGACTACGAGCAGTACTTC. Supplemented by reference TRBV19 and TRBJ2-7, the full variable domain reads DGGITQSPKYLFRKEGQNVTLSCEQNLNHDAMYWYRQDPGQGLRLIYYSQIVNDFQKGDIAEGYSVSREKKESFPLTVTSAQKNPTAFYLCASSIDRTAGDYEQYFGPGTRLTVT.

CDR3 region: CASSLALSTSGINEQYF. The CDR3 nucleotides read TGCGCCAGCAGCTTGGCCCTGAGTACTAGCGGGATCAACGAGCAGTACTTC. V and J are TRBV5-1 and TRBJ2-7, with TRBD2 identical over 10 bases. V dropped 0 bases and J dropped 5; count of bases not matched to a gene: 11. The germline V gene has CDR1 SGHRS and CDR2 YFSETQ. The length of the CDR3 is 17 residues. Combining the CDR3 with reference TRBV5-1 and TRBJ2-7 gives the whole variable domain KAGVTQTPRYLIKTRGQQVTLSCSPISGHRSVSWYQQTPGQGLQFLFEYFSETQRNKGNFPGRFSGRQFSNSRSEMNVSTLELGDSALYLCASSLALSTSGINEQYFGPGTRLTVT.